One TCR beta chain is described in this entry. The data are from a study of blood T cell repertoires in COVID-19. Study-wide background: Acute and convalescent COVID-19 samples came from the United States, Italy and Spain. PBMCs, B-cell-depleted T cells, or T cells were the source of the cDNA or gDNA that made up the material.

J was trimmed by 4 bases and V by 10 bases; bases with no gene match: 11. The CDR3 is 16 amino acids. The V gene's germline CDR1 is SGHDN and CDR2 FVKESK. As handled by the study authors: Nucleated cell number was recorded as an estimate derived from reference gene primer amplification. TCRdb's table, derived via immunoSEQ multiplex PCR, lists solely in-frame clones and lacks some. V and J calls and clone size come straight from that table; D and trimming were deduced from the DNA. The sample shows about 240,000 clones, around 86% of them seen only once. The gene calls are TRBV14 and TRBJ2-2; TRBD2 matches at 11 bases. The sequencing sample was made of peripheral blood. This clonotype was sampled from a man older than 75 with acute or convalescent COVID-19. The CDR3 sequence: CAILLWLAGGTGELFF. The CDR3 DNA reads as TGTGCCATCCTACTGTGGCTAGCGGGAGGCACCGGGGAGCTGTTTTTT.